This TCR beta chain was identified in a study of response to subunit inactivated influenza vaccine. General observations from the study: Few new T cells, the authors suggested, are recruited by each seasonal influenza vaccination.

In TCRdb, the RT-PCR reads were re-called with MiXCR into one record per CDR3 protein. The sample has 500,000 to 650,000 distinct CDR3 sequences, about 7.6% seen once. This clonotype was counted many times. Its antigen is not identified. Germline CDR1 is SEHNR and CDR2 is FQNEAQ (reference sequence). Trimming took off 2 bases at V and 5 bases at J, with 10 bases between the two ends. There are 14 residues in the CDR3. This clonotype originated in a man aged 50-75 years who received an inactivated influenza vaccine. The sample was PBMCs from blood, taken around 25 months after vaccination. The chain combines TRBV7-9 with TRBJ2-1; D might be TRBD1 (5 bases). The CDR3 sequence: CASSLTQGHNEQFF. DNA of the CDR3: TGTGCCAGCAGCTTAACTCAGGGTCACAATGAGCAGTTCTTC. The full variable domain, completed using reference TRBV7-9 and TRBJ2-1, is DTGVSQNPRHKITKRGQNVTFRCDPISEHNRLYWYRQTLGQGPEFLTYFQNEAQLEKSRLLSDRFSAERPKGSFSTLEIQRTEQGDSAMYLCASSLTQGHNEQFFGPGTRLTVL.